This is a list of T cell receptor beta chains from one sample in a study of human T cells and chemical hapten exposure. Using its own MiXCR run on the RACE reads, TCRdb lists one record per CDR3 protein. Of 180,000 or so distinct CDR3 sequences in the sample, roughly 15% were seen once. Sample: whole blood, taken in connection with sensitization to the hapten diphenylcyclopropenone (DPC). These receptors were obtained from a woman in her 30s with alopecia areata. Some clones in this sample may be carry-over from other donors' samples. CDR3s include the opening cysteine and the closing phenylalanine or tryptophan. The D gene is left open where the match is weak. Clone size, where shown, is once, few, many, or a class for clones that have expanded.

>TRBV28|-|TRBJ1-4|15|-
TGTGCCAGCAGTTTATCAGGCAGCCTTAGGGAAAAACTGTTTTTT
CASSLSGSLREKLFF
>TRBV2|-|TRBJ2-7|14|few
TGTGCCAGCAGTGAAGTAGGAAGGACCTACGAGCAGTACTTC
CASSEVGRTYEQYF
>TRBV28|TRBD1|TRBJ1-1|11|few
TGTGCCAGCCGAACAGGGGAGGTAGCTTTCTTT
CASRTGEVAFF
>TRBV28|-|TRBJ1-4|11|-
TGTGCCAGCAGTGAATATGAAAAACTGTTTTTT
CASSEYEKLFF
>TRBV12-3/TRBV12-4|-|TRBJ2-7|14|-
TGTGCCAGCAGTTCTGTATCCAGGGTAAACGAGCAGTACTTC
CASSSVSRVNEQYF
>TRBV28|-|TRBJ1-2|14|-
TGTGCCAGCAGTTTTGGACAGCATAACTATGGCTACACCTTC
CASSFGQHNYGYTF
>TRBV5-1|TRBD2|TRBJ2-5|15|-
TGCGCCAGCAGCTGGGGACTAGCGGGGCAAGAGACCCAGTACTTC
CASSWGLAGQETQYF
>TRBV18|-|TRBJ1-4|16|-
TGTGCCAGCTCACCCTTCTCCCGTCGACAGGCCGAAAAACTGTTTTTT
CASSPFSRRQAEKLFF
>TRBV5-1|TRBD1|TRBJ2-3|14|few
TGCGCCAGCAGCCCGGACAGGGGAACAGATACGCAGTATTTT
CASSPDRGTDTQYF
>TRBV29-1|TRBD1|TRBJ1-2|12|-
TGCAGCGTTGAGGGACAGGGTTACGGCTACACCTTC
CSVEGQGYGYTF
>TRBV20-1|TRBD2|TRBJ2-7|13|many
TGCAGTGCTAGAGGCGGGAGCTATTCCGAGCAGTACTTC
CSARGGSYSEQYF
>TRBV7-9|-|TRBJ2-7|15|many
TGTGCCAGCAGCTCTGGGCCCCCAGACCCCCTCGAGCAGTACTTC
CASSSGPPDPLEQYF
>TRBV4-2|TRBD2|TRBJ2-7|17|few
TGTGCCAGCAGCCACACTCGTCCTAGCGGGACCTCCTACGAGCAGTACTTC
CASSHTRPSGTSYEQYF
>TRBV7-2|-|TRBJ2-1|13|-
TGTGCCAGCAGCACAGGGACTGCCGACGAGCAGTTCTTC
CASSTGTADEQFF
>TRBV29-1|TRBD2|TRBJ2-3|17|few
TGCAGCGTTGATGAGAAGGGACTAGCGGGAACGGAGGATACGCAGTATTTT
CSVDEKGLAGTEDTQYF
>TRBV7-8|-|TRBJ2-7|12|many
TGTGCCAGCAGCCACCAAGACTACGAGCAGTACTTC
CASSHQDYEQYF
>TRBV20-1|TRBD2|TRBJ2-5|14|few
TGCAGTGCTCCTACTAGCGGGGGGGGTGAGACCCAGTACTTC
CSAPTSGGGETQYF
>TRBV7-9|-|TRBJ1-4|12|few
TGTGCCAGCAGCTTAGGAGAGGGGAAACTGTTTTTT
CASSLGEGKLFF
>TRBV7-6|TRBD2|TRBJ2-1|17|-
TGTGCCAGCAGCTTAACGGCCGGGACTAGGGCCTACAATGAGCAGTTCTTC
CASSLTAGTRAYNEQFF
>TRBV4-2|-|TRBJ2-7|14|-
TGTGCCAGCAGCCCAAGAGGACCGAGCGACGAGCAGAACTTC
CASSPRGPSDEQNF
>TRBV28|TRBD1|TRBJ2-1|15|-
TGTGCCAGCAGTGGCTCGGGACAGGGTTACAATGAGCAGTTCTTC
CASSGSGQGYNEQFF
>TRBV11-3|-|TRBJ2-5|13|few
TGTGCCAGCAGCCCCGGTCCCTCGGGGACCCAGTACTTC
CASSPGPSGTQYF
>TRBV7-9|-|TRBJ1-6|13|-
TGTGCCAGCAGCCAGACAGAAAATTCACCCCTCCACTTT
CASSQTENSPLHF
>TRBV20-1|-|TRBJ2-2|15|-
TGCAGTGCTAGCCTACCAGGGGCGGACACCGGGGAGCTGTTTTTT
CSASLPGADTGELFF
>TRBV30|-|TRBJ2-4|14|few
TGTGCCTGGAGCACGACAGGAGCCAAAAACATTCAGTACTTC
CAWSTTGAKNIQYF
>TRBV6-2/TRBV6-3|-|TRBJ1-1|11|few
TGTGCCACTGAGGGGGGCACTGAAGCTTTCTTT
CATEGGTEAFF
>TRBV9|-|TRBJ1-3|15|-
TGTGCCAGCAGCGACGAACCGAGTTCTGGAAACACCATATATTTT
CASSDEPSSGNTIYF
>TRBV7-3|-|TRBJ1-1|16|many
TGTGCCAGCAGCCCATCCGGAGCCCGGAAGAGTACTGAAGCTTTCTTT
CASSPSGARKSTEAFF
>TRBV2|-|TRBJ1-1|13|many
TGTGCCAGCAGTCCCATTGGGAACACTGAAGCTTTCTTT
CASSPIGNTEAFF
>TRBV3-1|-|TRBJ2-2|16|-
TGTGCCAGCAGCCAAGTTAGGACAACGAACACCGGGGAGCTGTTTTTT
CASSQVRTTNTGELFF
>TRBV11-3|-|TRBJ2-2|14|many
TGTGCCAGCAGCTCCGTACGGGACACCGGGGAGCTGTTTTTT
CASSSVRDTGELFF
>TRBV30|TRBD1|TRBJ1-1|15|-
TGTGCCTGGGGGGGACAGACCCATCGTAACACTGAAGCTTTCTTT
CAWGGQTHRNTEAFF
>TRBV5-1|TRBD1|TRBJ2-7|16|few
TGCGCCAGCAGCTTGGGGACGCCGACAGGGGGAGTCGAGCAGTACTTC
CASSLGTPTGGVEQYF
>TRBV7-8|TRBD2|TRBJ2-1|15|-
TGTGCCAGCAGCACCCTAGCGGGAGCTCCCGATGAGCAGTTCTTC
CASSTLAGAPDEQFF
>TRBV4-3|-|TRBJ2-7|13|-
TGCGCCAGCAGCCAAGATTGGGCCTACGAGCAGTACTTC
CASSQDWAYEQYF
>TRBV29-1|-|TRBJ1-1|14|-
TGCAGCGTTGAAGAGGGGGGTCGGAACACTGAAGCTTTCTTT
CSVEEGGRNTEAFF
>TRBV4-1|-|TRBJ2-7|16|many
TGCGCCAGCAGCCTTTCTTTTGGGACCCTGAGCCACGAGCAGTACTTC
CASSLSFGTLSHEQYF
>TRBV14|-|TRBJ1-1|16|many
TGTGCCAGCAGCCAAACGCCAGAACCTATGAACACTGAAGCTTTCTTT
CASSQTPEPMNTEAFF
>TRBV11-2|TRBD2|TRBJ2-5|18|few
TGTGCCAGCAGCTTAGATGTGGAAGGAGCGGGGGGTATGTTGACCCAGTACTTC
CASSLDVEGAGGMLTQYF
>TRBV9|-|TRBJ2-7|16|few
TGTGCCAGCAGCCCTCGACAGACAGTGGACTCCTACGAGCAGTACTTC
CASSPRQTVDSYEQYF
>TRBV27|TRBD2|TRBJ2-3|14|few
TGTGCCAGCAGCCGGCTAGCGGGCACAGATACGCAGTATTTT
CASSRLAGTDTQYF
>TRBV12-3/TRBV12-4|-|TRBJ1-6|18|-
TGTGCCAGCAGTTTAGCGCTTGCAGCGAGCTCCTATAATTCACCCCTCCACTTT
CASSLALAASSYNSPLHF
>TRBV19|TRBD2|TRBJ2-3|18|-
TGTGCCAGTAGTATGACTAGCGGGGGGGCCAGGAGAACAGATACGCAGTATTTT
CASSMTSGGARRTDTQYF
>TRBV29-1|-|TRBJ2-7|13|-
TGCAGCGTCCCAGGGGAGGGAGGGCACGAGCAGTACTTC
CSVPGEGGHEQYF
>TRBV29-1|-|TRBJ1-1|12|many
TGCAGCGGGGCGGGGGCGAACACTGAAGCTTTCTTT
CSGAGANTEAFF
>TRBV29-1|-|TRBJ2-3|13|-
TGCAGCGTTGATCCTGGAGACACAGATACGCAGTATTTT
CSVDPGDTDTQYF
>TRBV12-3/TRBV12-4|TRBD1|TRBJ1-2|15|few
TGTGCCAGCAGTGCGGACAGGGGGAAAGGCTATGGCTACACCTTC
CASSADRGKGYGYTF
>TRBV5-8|-|TRBJ1-2|15|few
TGTGCCAGCAGCTTGGCCGCCGGGGCGAACTATGGCTACACCTTC
CASSLAAGANYGYTF
>TRBV29-1|-|TRBJ2-3|15|many
TGCAGCGTCCCCCCCGGGGCAGTGGGGAAAGATACGCAGTATTTT
CSVPPGAVGKDTQYF
>TRBV7-2|TRBD1|TRBJ1-1|15|-
TGTGCCAGCAGCTTAGTGCTTAGCAGGGGGACTGAAGCTTTCTTT
CASSLVLSRGTEAFF
>TRBV7-9|TRBD1|TRBJ1-1|14|few
TGTGCCAGCAGCTTAGGGGACAGGGTCACTGAAGCTTTCTTT
CASSLGDRVTEAFF
>TRBV20-1|TRBD1|TRBJ2-4|15|-
TGCAGTGCTAGTCGGAACAGGGGGCTGAGTAACATTCAGTACTTC
CSASRNRGLSNIQYF
>TRBV4-3|-|TRBJ1-1|14|few
TGCGCCAGCAGCCAAGATTTAGGGACACCTGAAGCTTTCTTT
CASSQDLGTPEAFF
>TRBV14|TRBD1|TRBJ2-1|15|-
TGTGCCAGCAGCCCTCGAACAGGGGGCATCGATGAGCAGTTCTTC
CASSPRTGGIDEQFF